The present TCR beta chain was sequenced within a study of CD8 T cells in Susac syndrome. Random hexamers served to reverse transcribe about 0.45 to 1 ug RNA. With immunoSEQ multiplex PCR, TCR beta CDR3 was amplified across 54 Vbeta and 13 Jbeta. MiXCR, applied by TCRdb to the immunoSEQ multiplex PCR reads, yields one record per CDR3 protein. The data show around 71,000 distinct CDR3 sequences, 95% to 96% seen once. Relapsing-remitting disease, either stable or active, was present in the treatment-naive patients who were the multiple sclerosis controls. Isolation of CD8+ and CD4+ T cells was performed negatively, whereas enrichment of TEMRA cells was done by FACS. The germline V gene has CDR1 MNHNS and CDR2 SASEGT. V lost 6 bases, J lost 2 bases, and 14 bases lay in between. This CDR3 has 16 amino acids.

This rearrangement joins TRBV6-1 to TRBJ2-6; D may be TRBD1 or TRBD2 (6 bases each). The TCR comes from a human donor with multiple sclerosis. The sample was CD4+ T cells from PBMCs. This CDR3 reads CASRRTRGAGANVLTF. In DNA, the CDR3 is TGTGCCAGCAGACGCACGAGGGGGGCTGGGGCCAACGTCCTGACTTTC.